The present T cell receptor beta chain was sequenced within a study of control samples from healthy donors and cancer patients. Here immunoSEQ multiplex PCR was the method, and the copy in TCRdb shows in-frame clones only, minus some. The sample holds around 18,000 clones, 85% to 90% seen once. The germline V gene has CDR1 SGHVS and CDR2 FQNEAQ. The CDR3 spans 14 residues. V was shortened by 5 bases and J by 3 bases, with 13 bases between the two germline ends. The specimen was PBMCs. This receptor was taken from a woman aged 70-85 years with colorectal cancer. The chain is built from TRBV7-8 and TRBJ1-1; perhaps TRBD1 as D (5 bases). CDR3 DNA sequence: TGTGCCAGCAGCCCGTCAGGGCGATACACTGAAGCTTTCTTT. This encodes CASSPSGRYTEAFF.